The present T cell receptor beta chain was sequenced within a study of blood T cell repertoires in COVID-19 (dated by TCRdb to about 2020). Some background on the complete study: Samples covering the acute and convalescent phases of COVID-19 were provided by collaborators in the United States, Italy and Spain. The material from the prospective study consisted of cDNA or gDNA derived from T cells, B-cell-depleted T cells, or PBMCs. Deeply sampled blood TCRbeta repertoires from subjects exposed to, actively infected with, or recovered from COVID-19 were included in the dataset. A freely available public database, intended as a resource for researchers studying the immune response to SARS-CoV-2, is where the repertoires were released. Samples came from the ongoing ImmuneRACE study (first 160 participants) plus 1,254 subjects from 6 global collaborators. A de-identified subject ID, COVID-19 status, age in years and sex were almost always included in the sample metadata. Where available, HLA class I and class II types were obtained from metadata supplied by the sample provider rather than from assay-based typing. The research as a whole found: How much clinical and demographic metadata was included differed by source and by participant, and the metadata was provided uncurated.

CDR1 ENHRY and CDR2 SYGVKD are derived from the germline V gene. Including cysteine and phenylalanine, the CDR3 has 15 amino acids. The entry retains the CDR3 DNA only, 45 bases that are in frame from base 1. V loses 7 bases, J loses 2 bases, and the germline ends lie 17 bases apart. Concerning this clone: Its antigen specificity is not known. Qualities for individual bases were not recorded, and no much larger clone is one base off.

Collaborating institutions collected whole blood in K2EDTA tubes following their own protocols. For TCRbeta analysis, collaborators shipped samples as frozen whole blood, isolated PBMCs, or DNA extracted from either of those sample types. The immunoSEQ Assay, a bias-controlled multiplex PCR, was used to amplify TCRbeta CDR3 regions from genomic DNA. The authors processed their data as follows. Nucleated cell counts per sample were estimated from amplification of reference gene primers within the assay. To quantify the absolute abundance of each unique TCRbeta CDR3 rearrangement, sequence reads were collapsed and filtered. Productive Simpson clonality was computed per sample as the square root of Simpson's diversity index over productive rearrangements. TCRdb took over this immuneACCESS table, retaining in-frame rearrangements with V and J assigned. Such tables are incomplete; in checked studies, under half of the missing clones stem from an unresolved V gene, and the remainder is unexplained. V, J and clone size reflect that table, while D and trimming were determined from the DNA. The sample includes some 260,000 clones, with roughly 87% observed a single time. The top ten hold roughly 3% of the sample.

This clonotype was sampled from a man between 18 and 29 years old with active or convalescent COVID-19. The sequence joins TRBV10-3 to TRBJ1-2; matching of 5 bases hints at TRBD1 as the D gene. Sequencing used peripheral blood. The CDR3 sequence is CAIKGAGPQNYGYTF. The nucleotides read TGTGCCATCAAAGGGGCAGGGCCACAAAACTATGGCTACACCTTC.